This T cell receptor beta chain appears in the sequencing data of a study of T cells after yellow fever vaccination. Study-level points and caveats: Most primary-vaccination clones reappeared after the booster (about 95% CD4, approximately 88% CD8).

One entry per CDR3 protein results from TCRdb running MiXCR on the 5' RACE reads. The table records around 310,000 distinct CDR3 sequences, less than 4.5% of them present only once. As for this clonotype: Its antigen is still unknown.

Germline CDR1 and CDR2: DFQATT and SNEGSKA (reference sequence). CDR3 size: 14 residues. V lost 4 bases, J lost 9 bases, and 8 bases stayed unmatched. The clonotype comes from a man younger than 35 who received the YFV17D yellow fever vaccine. This sample comprised PBMCs, obtained on the day of the yellow fever booster vaccination. The rearrangement uses TRBV20-1 and TRBJ2-5; 13 bases are a match to TRBD2. The CDR3 sequence: CSATTSGGSRAQYF. CDR3 nucleotide sequence: TGCAGTGCTACGACTAGCGGGGGGAGCAGAGCCCAGTACTTC.